The T cell receptor (beta chain) under discussion was sequenced for a study of T cell repertoires in cytomegalovirus infection. Background on the study: Through public TCR beta signatures, both CMV infection and matching HLA type were indicated.

In the case of this clonotype: A much more abundant neighbour one base away suggests this may be a read error.

TCRdb re-analysed the reads in MiXCR, keeping a single row per CDR3 protein. Among 200,000 to 300,000 distinct CDR3 sequences listed, 9% to 15% were seen once. V lost 5 bases to trimming and J lost 4 bases, with 11 bases between them. Germline CDR1 is MNHNY and CDR2 is SVGAGI (reference sequence). This CDR3 has 13 residues. Sequenced sample: PBMCs. The receptor was isolated from a human donor in good health (CMV status not recorded). Some clones in this sample may be carry-over from other donors' samples. The V call is TRBV6-6, the J call TRBJ1-1; D possibly corresponds to TRBD1 (5 bases). The CDR3 DNA reads as TGTGCCAGCAGTACGACTACAGGCACTGAAGCTTTCTTT. Translation: CASSTTTGTEAFF.